The 13 T cell receptor beta chains reported below all come from one sample, sequenced in a study of T cell clonotyping in hematopoietic cell transplantation. Time point reported: recipient sample about 28 days before transplant, after cytoreduction. Only in-frame clones appear in the TCRdb table, and some are missing; sequencing was by immunoSEQ multiplex PCR. Of approximately 44,000 clones in the sample, approximately 80% were seen once. The sample was peripheral blood mononuclear cells, taken before stem cell transplant. The origin of the receptors is a man between 60 and 75 years old with myelodysplastic syndrome. Some clones in this sample may be carry-over from other donors' samples.

This chain connects TRBV29-1 to TRBJ2-7; 8 bases map to TRBD1. Trimming took 5 bases from V and 6 from J; bases not matched to a gene: 12. Germline values: CDR1 SQVTM, CDR2 ANQGSEA. CDR3 length: 14 residues. In DNA, the CDR3 is TGCAGCGTTCAGGGGACAGGAGTTTCATCCGAGCAGTACTTC. Residues: CSVQGTGVSSEQYF.

The V call is TRBV27, the J call TRBJ2-7; 8 positions match TRBD1. With 5 bases clipped from V and 1 base from J, the junction kept 4 bases outside the gene matches. Per the germline V gene, CDR1 is MNHEY and CDR2 is SMNVEV (reference sequence). This CDR3 region has 14 residues. The CDR3 is CASSLRDRSYEQYF. For the CDR3, the DNA is TGTGCCAGCAGTCTCCGGGACAGGTCCTACGAGCAGTACTTC.

The rearrangement links TRBV19 to TRBJ1-5; 8 bases agree with TRBD1. In germline, CDR1 is LNHDA, CDR2 SQIVND (reference sequence). V lost 3 bases to trimming and J lost 4 bases; unmatched junction nucleotides: 8. The length of the CDR3 is 16 residues. CDR3 region: CASSIFATGDNQPQHF. CDR3 bases: TGTGCCAGTAGTATTTTTGCGACAGGGGATAATCAGCCCCAGCATTTT.

The V and J genes are TRBV2 and TRBJ1-2, with D tentatively TRBD1 (6 bases). Trimming shortened V by 6 bases and J by 2 bases, and 16 bases separated the two germline ends. The CDR3 sequence is 15 residues long. Germline V gives CDR1 SNHLY, CDR2 FYNNEI. The DNA for the CDR3 is TGTGCCAGCAGACTGACGGGGGCGGCCAACTATGGCTACACCTTC. Protein product: CASRLTGAANYGYTF.

This sequence joins TRBV19 and TRBJ1-5; D uncertain. Trimming took off 5 bases at V and 3 bases at J, with 11 bases between the two ends. The CDR3 covers 14 residues. The germline CDR1 and CDR2 sequences are LNHDA and SQIVND (reference sequence). CDR3 sequence: CASSGRGNNQPQHF. The CDR3 region has the DNA TGTGCCAGTAGTGGCAGAGGGAACAATCAGCCCCAGCATTTT.

The chain uses TRBV7-9 and TRBJ1-3; tentatively, D is TRBD1 (5 bases). In germline, CDR1 is SEHNR, CDR2 FQNEAQ (reference sequence). Trimming shortened V by 2 bases and J by 6 bases, and 11 bases separated the two germline ends. The length of the CDR3 is 14 residues. CDR3: CASSLWDGKNTIYF. CDR3 sequence (DNA): TGTGCCAGCAGCTTATGGGACGGCAAAAACACCATATATTTT.

The CDR3 spells CASSQDTATDTQYF. CDR3 coding DNA: TGCGCCAGCAGCCAAGACACAGCCACAGATACGCAGTATTTT. The genes are TRBV4-3 and TRBJ2-3; D gene unclear. Germline V lookup: CDR1 LGHNA, CDR2 YSLEER. V shed 0 bases and J shed 2 bases, with 6 bases lying between them. This CDR3 has 14 residues.

This clone appeared a few times. The V gene is TRBV2, the J gene TRBJ1-6; D unclear. The CDR3 runs to 13 residues. Trimming removed 4 bases at V and 6 bases at J, with 7 bases between. Per germline, CDR1 SNHLY and CDR2 FYNNEI. Here the CDR3 reads CASSGQPNSPLHF. The DNA of the CDR3 is TGTGCCAGCAGTGGCCAGCCTAATTCACCCCTCCACTTT.

The V gene is TRBV7-3, the J gene TRBJ2-5; either TRBD1 or TRBD2 may fit D (7 bases each). Per the germline V gene, CDR1 is SGHTA and CDR2 is FQGTGA. Trimming stripped 2 bases from V and 4 bases from J, with 14 bases between. This CDR3 region has 15 residues. The CDR3 region has the DNA TGTGCCAGCAGCTTACAGGGGGGGCATGTAGAGACCCAGTACTTC. Translating it yields CASSLQGGHVETQYF. Variable domain in full (rest from reference TRBV7-3 and TRBJ2-5): GAGVSQTPSNKVTEKGKYVELRCDPISGHTALYWYRQSLGQGPEFLIYFQGTGAADDSGLPNDRFFAVRPEGSVSTLKIQRTERGDSAVYLCASSLQGGHVETQYFGPGTRLLVL.

The J gene is TRBJ2-1, the V gene TRBV5-4; the match to TRBD2 covers 15 bases. This CDR3 is built from 16 residues. CDR1 is SGHNT and CDR2 is YYREEE in the germline V gene (reference sequence). The V segment lost 4 bases and the J segment 9 bases; nucleotides outside the gene matches: 8. CDR3 bases: TGTGCCAGCAGCCCCGGGACTAGCGGGGGGTTACTTGAGCAGTTCTTC. It codes for CASSPGTSGGLLEQFF.

This chain joins TRBV9 and TRBJ1-4, with D maybe TRBD1 (5 bases). Germline V lookup: CDR1 SGDLS, CDR2 YYNGEE. CDR3 length: 15 amino acids. Trimming took 4 bases from V and 0 from J, leaving 10 bases between them. The CDR3 DNA reads as TGTGCCAGCAGCCCCTGGGGCACAACTAATGAAAAACTGTTTTTT. The encoded protein is CASSPWGTTNEKLFF.

V usage is TRBV7-6 and J usage is TRBJ2-5; 9 bases are a match to TRBD1. Germline V gene data show CDR1 as SGHVS and CDR2 as FNYEAQ. This CDR3 is 14 amino acids long. The J segment lost 2 bases and the V segment lost 5 bases, leaving 3 bases of the junction unmatched. CDR3 in amino acids: CASSNDRGQETQYF. In DNA form, the CDR3 reads TGTGCCAGCAGCAACGACAGGGGGCAAGAGACCCAGTACTTC.

The chain is built from TRBV7-2 and TRBJ1-6; D call uncertain. Trimming took 0 bases from V and 5 from J, leaving 8 bases between them. The CDR3 sequence is 15 residues long. CDR1 and CDR2 from the germline V gene are SGHTA and FQGNSA. CDR3 bases: TGTGCCAGCAGCTTAGCCGCAGGCGATAATTCACCCCTCCACTTT. Translation gives CASSLAAGDNSPLHF.